The T cell receptor beta chain described here comes from a study of cytomegalovirus exposure and HLA in healthy donors. Study as a whole: As released early, the data held roughly 85 million unique TCRs from HLA-typed donors. Genotyping of some 400 donors showed that around 81% belonged to the Caucasian-associated ancestry cluster.

Germline V CDR1 and CDR2: SEHNR, FQNEAQ (reference sequence). This CDR3 contains 15 residues. In the PCR, 60 Vbeta and 13 Jbeta primers were used. Clones were sequenced by immunoSEQ multiplex PCR, and TCRdb holds only the in-frame ones, with some missing. The data show around 250,000 clones, with over 90% seen just once and roughly 1.5% held by the top ten. Study observations and caveats: In presence/absence analyses, roughly uniform sequencing depth across donors was assumed.

Concerning this clone: Antigen: not known. The germline gene is not matched at one end of the junction; a read error may be the cause.

The specimen was PBMCs. The clonotype was recovered from a girl aged 2-10 years in good health and CMV-seronegative. V usage is TRBV7-9 and J usage is TRBJ1-5; D uncertain. The CDR3 bases are TGTTCCAGCAGCCCCGGACTCTATAGCAATCAGCCCCAGCATTTT. This encodes CSSSPGLYSNQPQHF.